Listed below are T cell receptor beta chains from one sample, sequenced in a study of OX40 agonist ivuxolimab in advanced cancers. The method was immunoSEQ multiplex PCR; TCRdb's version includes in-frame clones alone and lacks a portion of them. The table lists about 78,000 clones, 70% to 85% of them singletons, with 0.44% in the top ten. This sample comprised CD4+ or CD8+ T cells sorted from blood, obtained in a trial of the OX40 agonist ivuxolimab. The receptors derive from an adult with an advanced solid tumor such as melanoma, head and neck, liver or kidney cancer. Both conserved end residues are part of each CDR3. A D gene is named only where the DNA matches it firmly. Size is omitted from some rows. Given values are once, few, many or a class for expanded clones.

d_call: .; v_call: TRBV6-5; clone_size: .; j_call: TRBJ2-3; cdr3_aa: CASSYRQGGTDTQYF; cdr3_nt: TGTGCCAGCAGTTATAGGCAGGGCGGCACAGATACGCAGTATTTT
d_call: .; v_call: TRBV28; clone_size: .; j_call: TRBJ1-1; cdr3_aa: CASSSTGLNTEAFF; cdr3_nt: TGTGCCAGCAGTTCGACAGGCCTGAACACTGAAGCTTTCTTT
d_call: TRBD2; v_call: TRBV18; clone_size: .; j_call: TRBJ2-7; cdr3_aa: CASSERGSEQYF; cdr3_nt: TGTGCCAGCTCGGAGCGGGGAAGCGAGCAGTACTTC
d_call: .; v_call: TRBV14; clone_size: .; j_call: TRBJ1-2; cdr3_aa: CASSLPTDSRGGYTF; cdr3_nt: TGTGCCAGCAGCCTCCCGACGGACTCCCGGGGAGGCTACACCTTC
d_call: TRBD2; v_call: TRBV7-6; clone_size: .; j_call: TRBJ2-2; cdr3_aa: CASRGGTDTGELFF; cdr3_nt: TGTGCCAGCCGGGGAGGGACCGACACCGGGGAGCTGTTTTTT
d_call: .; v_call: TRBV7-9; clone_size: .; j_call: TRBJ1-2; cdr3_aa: CASSLSTREDFGYTF; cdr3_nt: TGTGCCAGCAGCTTAAGTACCCGGGAGGACTTTGGCTACACCTTC
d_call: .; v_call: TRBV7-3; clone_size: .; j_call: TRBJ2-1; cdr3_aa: CASSLTPTGRNEQFF; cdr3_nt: TGTGCCAGCAGCTTAACCCCCACAGGTCGTAATGAGCAGTTCTTC
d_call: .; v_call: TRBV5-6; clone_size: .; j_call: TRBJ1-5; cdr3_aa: CASSAGTWGDQPQHF; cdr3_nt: TGTGCCAGCAGCGCCGGGACATGGGGAGATCAGCCCCAGCATTTT
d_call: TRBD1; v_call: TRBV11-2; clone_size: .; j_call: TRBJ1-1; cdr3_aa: CASSSTGGGEAFF; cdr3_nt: TGTGCCAGCAGCTCGACAGGGGGCGGTGAAGCTTTCTTT
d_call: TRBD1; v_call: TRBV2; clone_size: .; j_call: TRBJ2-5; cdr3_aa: CASNRDRGSETQYF; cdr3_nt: TGTGCCAGCAATCGGGACAGGGGGTCAGAGACCCAGTACTTC
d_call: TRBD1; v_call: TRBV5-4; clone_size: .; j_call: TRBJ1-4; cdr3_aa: CASSLQGATNEKLFF; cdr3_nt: TGTGCCAGCAGCTTGCAGGGGGCAACTAATGAAAAACTGTTTTTT
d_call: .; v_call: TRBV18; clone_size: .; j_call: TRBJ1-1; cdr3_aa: CASSPAGVTEAFF; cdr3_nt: TGTGCCAGCTCACCAGCAGGCGTAACTGAAGCTTTCTTT
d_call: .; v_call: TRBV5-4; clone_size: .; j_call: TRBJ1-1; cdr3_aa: CASSLGDTEAFF; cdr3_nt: TGTGCCAGCAGCTTGGGGGACACTGAAGCTTTCTTT
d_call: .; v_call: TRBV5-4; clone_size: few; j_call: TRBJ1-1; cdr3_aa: CASSIPFAGSTEAFF; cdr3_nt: TGTGCCAGCAGCATCCCCTTTGCGGGCTCCACTGAAGCTTTCTTT
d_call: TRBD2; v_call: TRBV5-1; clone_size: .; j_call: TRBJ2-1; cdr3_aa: CASSIGLAGAGGYEQFF; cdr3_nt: TGCGCCAGCAGCATCGGACTAGCGGGGGCCGGTGGGTATGAGCAGTTCTTC
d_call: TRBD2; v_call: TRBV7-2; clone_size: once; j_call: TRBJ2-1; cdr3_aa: CASSLSGTSSYNEQFF; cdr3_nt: TGTGCCAGCAGCTTAAGTGGGACTAGCTCCTACAATGAGCAGTTCTTC
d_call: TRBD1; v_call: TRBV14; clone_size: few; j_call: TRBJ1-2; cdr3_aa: CASSLNRGGDYGYTF; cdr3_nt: TGTGCCAGCAGCCTAAACAGGGGAGGGGACTATGGCTACACCTTC
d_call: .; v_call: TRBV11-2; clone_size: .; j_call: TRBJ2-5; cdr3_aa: CASSLEYQETQYF; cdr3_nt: TGTGCCAGCAGCTTAGAGTACCAAGAGACCCAGTACTTC
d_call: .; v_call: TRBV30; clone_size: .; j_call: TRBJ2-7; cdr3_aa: CAWSLEIRGYEQYF; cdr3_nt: TGTGCCTGGAGTCTAGAAATTCGGGGCTACGAGCAGTACTTC
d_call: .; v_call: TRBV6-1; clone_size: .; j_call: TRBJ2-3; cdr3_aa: CASSRADESTDTQYF; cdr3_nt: TGTGCCAGCAGCCGAGCGGACGAAAGCACAGATACGCAGTATTTT
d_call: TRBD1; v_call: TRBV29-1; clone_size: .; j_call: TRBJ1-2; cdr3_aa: CSVGDRHGYTF; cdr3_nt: TGCAGCGTGGGGGACAGGCATGGCTACACCTTC
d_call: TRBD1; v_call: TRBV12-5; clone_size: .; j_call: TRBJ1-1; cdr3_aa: CASALTGTEAFF; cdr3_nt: TGTGCTAGTGCCCTGACAGGGACTGAAGCTTTCTTT
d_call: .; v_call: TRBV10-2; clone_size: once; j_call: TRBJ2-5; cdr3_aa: CASSESWGTTGETQYF; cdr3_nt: TGCGCCAGCAGTGAGTCGTGGGGGACAACCGGGGAGACCCAGTACTTC
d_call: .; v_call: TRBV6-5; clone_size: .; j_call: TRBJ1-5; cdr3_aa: CASSYYGRQPQHF; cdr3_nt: TGTGCCAGCAGTTATTATGGCAGACAGCCCCAGCATTTT
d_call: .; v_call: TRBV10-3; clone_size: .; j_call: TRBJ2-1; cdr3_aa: CATGQLSYNEQFF; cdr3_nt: TGTGCCACCGGACAGCTTTCCTACAATGAGCAGTTCTTC
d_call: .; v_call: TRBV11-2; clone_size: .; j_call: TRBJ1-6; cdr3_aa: CASSLSDSRINSPLHF; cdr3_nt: TGTGCCAGCAGCTTATCGGACTCGAGGATTAATTCACCCCTCCACTTT
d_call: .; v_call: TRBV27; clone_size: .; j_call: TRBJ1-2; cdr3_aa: CASSSMQRTHNYGYTF; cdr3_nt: TGTGCCAGCAGTTCCATGCAACGGACACATAACTATGGCTACACCTTC
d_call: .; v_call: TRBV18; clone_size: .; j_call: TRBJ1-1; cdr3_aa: CASSTSPLGARSEAFF; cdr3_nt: TGTGCCAGCTCCACGTCCCCGCTGGGGGCGAGGTCTGAAGCTTTCTTT